This T cell receptor beta chain was recovered during a study of blood T cell repertoires in COVID-19. Study summary: The origin of the acute and convalescent COVID-19 samples was the United States, Italy and Spain. In each case, the material was cDNA or gDNA derived from T cells, B-cell-depleted T cells, or PBMCs.

This CDR3 comprises 14 residues. Germline values: CDR1 LGHDT, CDR2 YNNKEL (reference sequence). V lost 0 bases, J lost 8 bases, and 4 bases stayed unmatched. As originally analysed: Estimation of nucleated cell counts was performed using reference gene primer amplification. Generated by immunoSEQ multiplex PCR, the TCRdb table keeps only in-frame clones and is missing some. The V and J calls and clone size are taken from that table; D and trimming were inferred from the DNA. The sample records 130,000 to 150,000 clones, about 76% being singletons. Seattle participants joined during active infection and were tracked over time.

The material sequenced was peripheral blood. The source of this sequence is a woman between 65 and 79 years old with COVID-19, enrolled during active disease. The chain carries TRBV3-1 (or the pseudogene TRBV3-2) and TRBJ2-3, with 8 bases that match TRBD2. The CDR3 is CASSQEAGVITQYF. The CDR3 DNA reads as TGTGCCAGCAGCCAAGAAGCGGGGGTCATTACGCAGTATTTT.